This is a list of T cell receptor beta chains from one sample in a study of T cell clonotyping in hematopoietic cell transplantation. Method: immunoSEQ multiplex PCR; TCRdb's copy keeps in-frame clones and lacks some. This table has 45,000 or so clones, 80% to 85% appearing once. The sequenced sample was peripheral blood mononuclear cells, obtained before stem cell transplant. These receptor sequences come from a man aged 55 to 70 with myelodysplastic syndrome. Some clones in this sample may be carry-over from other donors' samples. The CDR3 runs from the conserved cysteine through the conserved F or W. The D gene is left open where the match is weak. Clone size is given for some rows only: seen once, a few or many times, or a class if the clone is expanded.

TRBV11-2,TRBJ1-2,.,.,CASSRPWGDDYGYTF,TGTGCCAGCAGCCGACCCTGGGGAGACGACTATGGCTACACCTTC
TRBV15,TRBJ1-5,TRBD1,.,CATSTTGRTAQHF,TGTGCCACCAGCACGACAGGGCGGACAGCCCAGCATTTT
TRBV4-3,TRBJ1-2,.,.,CASSQDDEGTYGYTF,TGCGCCAGCAGCCAAGATGACGAGGGCACCTATGGCTACACCTTC
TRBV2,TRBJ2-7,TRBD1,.,CASRLRLHRTGPTYEQYF,TGTGCCAGCAGATTACGGCTCCACAGGACAGGGCCAACCTACGAGCAGTACTTC
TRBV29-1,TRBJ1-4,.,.,CSVVVRDEKLFF,TGCAGCGTTGTTGTCAGAGATGAAAAACTGTTTTTT
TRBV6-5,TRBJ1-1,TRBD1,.,CASTRAGTANTEAFF,TGTGCCAGCACCCGAGCCGGGACAGCGAACACTGAAGCTTTCTTT
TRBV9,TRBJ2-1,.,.,CASSPSPGTPTYNEQFF,TGTGCCAGCAGCCCCAGCCCGGGGACACCGACCTACAATGAGCAGTTCTTC
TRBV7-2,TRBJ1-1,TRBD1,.,CASSFRQGGRAEAFF,TGTGCCAGCAGCTTCAGGCAGGGGGGTAGGGCTGAAGCTTTCTTT
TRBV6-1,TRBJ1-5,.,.,CASSDLFPLEASNQPQHF,TGTGCCAGCAGTGACTTATTCCCGCTGGAGGCGAGCAATCAGCCCCAGCATTTT
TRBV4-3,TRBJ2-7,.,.,CASSQELNPKEQYF,TGCGCCAGCAGCCAAGAATTGAACCCAAAGGAGCAGTACTTC
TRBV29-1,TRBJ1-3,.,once,CSVEVSQGLRNTIYF,TGCAGCGTTGAAGTTAGTCAGGGGCTGAGAAACACCATATATTTT
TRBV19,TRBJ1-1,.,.,CASTLGQNTEAFF,TGTGCCAGTACCCTGGGCCAGAACACTGAAGCTTTCTTT
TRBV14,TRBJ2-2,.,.,CASSQQRGGLAGGELFF,TGTGCCAGCAGCCAACAACGCGGGGGCCTAGCTGGCGGGGAGCTGTTTTTT
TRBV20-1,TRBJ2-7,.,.,CSARGPYEQYF,TGCAGTGCGAGAGGACCCTACGAGCAGTACTTC
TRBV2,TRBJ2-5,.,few,CASSGQLEETQYF,TGTGCCAGCAGTGGACAGCTCGAAGAGACCCAGTACTTC
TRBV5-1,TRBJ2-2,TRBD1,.,CASSLGQGRSSTGELFF,TGCGCCAGCAGCTTGGGACAGGGGAGGTCGTCCACCGGGGAGCTGTTTTTT
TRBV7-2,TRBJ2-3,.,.,CASSFRQVSTDTQYF,TGTGCCAGCAGCTTCAGACAGGTTAGCACAGATACGCAGTATTTT
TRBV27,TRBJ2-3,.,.,CASSLGFWTYTDTQYF,TGTGCCAGCAGTTTAGGTTTTTGGACTTACACAGATACGCAGTATTTT